The 29 T cell receptor beta chains given below trace back to one sample, sequenced in a study of T cell clonality in common variable immunodeficiency. Repertoires were generated with immunoSEQ multiplex PCR, while TCRdb's copy carries only in-frame clones and drops some. The sample holds roughly 70,000 clones, and no clone turns up only once. Sequences were obtained from peripheral blood mononuclear cells. The receptors were sampled from a person aged 18 to 70 in good health.

Ten or more counts support this clone. The read terminates 3 residues ahead of where the CDR3 ends, so the germline J gene completes it. This sequence joins TRBV20-1 and TRBJ1-2, with D possibly being TRBD1 (5 bases). Germline loops: CDR1 DFQATT, CDR2 SNEGSKA (reference sequence). The CDR3 length is 13 residues. The sequenced CDR3 bases are TGCAGTGCCCCCAGGTCAGGGAGCCACGGC. It encodes CSAPRSGSHG. The complete CDR3 protein is CSAPRSGSHGYTF.

This clone was found many times. The sequenced fragment ends 3 residues before the CDR3 boundary, so the rest is inferred from the germline J gene. This rearrangement joins TRBV18 to TRBJ2-2; 7 positions match TRBD1. CDR3 length: 16 amino acids. Germline values: CDR1 KGHSH, CDR2 LQKENI. The V and J ends lost 1 base and 4 bases, in that order; junction bases with no gene match: 6. The sequenced CDR3 bases are TGTGCCAGCTCACCACGGCAGGGGGAAACCACCGGGGAG. The encoded protein is CASSPRQGETTGE. Given in full, the CDR3 is CASSPRQGETTGELFF.

This clone was detected ten times or more. Sequencing ends 3 residues short of the CDR3 end; the germline J gene provides the rest. The rearrangement joins TRBV2 to TRBJ1-2; D is perhaps TRBD1 (5 bases). The CDR3 is 15 residues long. V was trimmed by 6 bases and J by 0 bases, leaving 14 bases between them. Germline CDR1 and CDR2: SNHLY and FYNNEI. The CDR3 here is CASSPQVFSNYGYTF. The covered CDR3 bases are TGTGCCAGCAGCCCACAGGTTTTCTCTAACTATGGC.

This clone occurred many times. The chain's CDR3 is CASSPTTTNEKLFF. CDR3 DNA, as far as it was read: TGCGCCAGCAGCCCGACAACAACTAATGAAAAA. The chain is built from TRBV5-1 and TRBJ1-4, with no clear D. The CDR3 end lies 3 residues beyond the end of the read and is filled in from the germline J gene. V gave up 4 bases and J gave up 0 bases, with 7 bases separating them. The CDR3 is 14 amino acids. Germline CDR1 SGHRS, CDR2 YFSETQ.

Comments on this clone: From the germline J gene comes the end of the CDR3, since the read stops 3 residues before it. The J gene is TRBJ2-7, the V gene TRBV6-1; TRBD2 agrees at 9 bases. There are 15 residues in the CDR3. Germline loops: CDR1 MNHNS, CDR2 SASEGT. Germline trimming cut 1 base from V and 3 bases from J; bases unmatched to any gene: 4. The CDR3: CASSEGSGRNYEQYF. Partial CDR3 DNA: TGTGCCAGCAGTGAAGGCAGCGGGAGGAACTACGAG.

This clone was observed many times. The read ends 3 residues shy of where the CDR3 ends; the end is completed using the germline J gene. The chain combines TRBV20-1 with TRBJ1-1; maybe TRBD1 (6 bases). V was clipped by 5 bases and J by 5 bases, with 21 bases between them. The CDR3 has 15 residues. Germline CDR1 DFQATT, CDR2 SNEGSKA (reference sequence). The CDR3 DNA, read in part, is TGCAGTGCTGGGCCGCCGCGTCCGAGGGGGACTGAA. It is translated as CSAGPPRPRGTE. The full-length CDR3 reads as CSAGPPRPRGTEAFF.

The table lists this clone with many counts. The CDR3 is cut off 3 residues early in the read; its end comes from the germline J gene. The chain is built from TRBV5-8 and TRBJ1-5, with D possibly matching TRBD1 (5 bases). This CDR3 has 14 residues. The germline V gene has CDR1 SGHTS and CDR2 YDEGEE. Deletions cut 2 bases from V and 5 bases from J, with 11 bases between. CDR3 loop: CASSFQGGDQPQHF. Partial CDR3 DNA: TGTGCCAGCAGCTTTCAGGGAGGTGATCAGCCC.

This clone was seen repeatedly, ten times or more. The sequenced CDR3 bases are TGCAGCGTTGCCCGGACTAGCGGGTATCGGGATACG. Its protein is CSVARTSGYRDT. The entire CDR3 reads CSVARTSGYRDTQYF. This chain connects TRBV29-1 to TRBJ2-3, with 11 bases lining up with TRBD2. The read terminates 3 residues ahead of where the CDR3 ends, so the germline J gene completes it. Germline V gives CDR1 SQVTM, CDR2 ANQGSEA. The trim removed 4 bases at V and 6 bases at J, leaving 9 bases unmatched. This CDR3 comprises 15 residues.

This clone appeared many times. The read terminates 3 residues before the CDR3 end, so the remaining end is supplied by the germline J gene. The rearrangement links TRBV3-1 (or the pseudogene TRBV3-2) to TRBJ1-2; D may be TRBD1 (5 bases). The CDR3 spans 16 residues. Germline CDR1 and CDR2: LGHDT and YNNKEL (reference sequence). V lost 4 bases and J 4 bases, leaving 19 bases between the germline ends. CDR3 bases read: TGTGCCAGCAGCCCCTCCGGCCCCGGGGGGTTCTATGGC. Translated, it gives CASSPSGPGGFYG. The entire CDR3 protein reads CASSPSGPGGFYGYTF.

Ten or more counts support this clone. The read ends 3 residues early relative to the CDR3; the germline J gene fills the gap. The chain is built from TRBV5-4 and TRBJ2-2, with 9 bases identical to TRBD1. This CDR3 spans 16 amino acids. CDR1 is SGHNT and CDR2 is YYREEE in the germline V gene (reference sequence). V gave up 0 bases and J gave up 5 bases; unmatched junction bases: 5. This CDR3 is CASSLGPGTGTGELFF. The sequenced CDR3 bases are TGTGCCAGCAGCTTGGGTCCGGGGACAGGGACCGGGGAG.

This clone was counted many times. With the read ending 3 residues before the CDR3 end, the germline J gene is used to fill in that end. The chain is built from TRBV5-1 and TRBJ2-7; D might be TRBD1 (5 bases). Trimming took off 0 bases at V and 1 base at J, with 5 bases between the two ends. Per germline, CDR1 SGHRS and CDR2 YFSETQ. This CDR3 has 13 amino acids. The sequenced part of the CDR3 DNA is TGCGCCAGCAGCTTGGGACAGTCCTACGAG. Translated, it gives CASSLGQSYE. From start to end, the CDR3 is CASSLGQSYEQYF.

This clone was seen many times. The sequence runs out 3 residues before the end of the CDR3; the remainder is reconstructed from the germline J gene. The chain combines TRBV13 with TRBJ2-2; tentatively, D is TRBD2 (5 bases). This CDR3 spans 15 amino acids. V was cut by 5 bases and J by 1 base, with 11 bases left in between. In germline, CDR1 is PRHDT, CDR2 FYEKMQ (reference sequence). The covered CDR3 bases are TGTGCCAGCAGCCTCCGGACTCGGAACACCGGGGAG. Translating gives CASSLRTRNTGE. The entire CDR3 sequence reads CASSLRTRNTGELFF.

Many counts were recorded for this clone. The read comes to an end 3 residues before the CDR3 does, leaving the germline J gene to fill in the end. The rearrangement uses TRBV5-6 and TRBJ2-3, with D perhaps matching TRBD1 (6 bases). V was clipped by 5 bases and J by 1 base, with 11 bases between them. The germline CDR1 and CDR2 sequences are SGHDT and YYEEEE. This CDR3 comprises 14 residues. The sequenced CDR3 bases are TGTGCCAGCAGGGGTGGGGGCGGCACAGATACG. Encoded protein: CASRGGGGTDT. The CDR3 in its entirety is CASRGGGGTDTQYF.

This clone was detected ten times or more. The read is 3 residues too short to cover the CDR3 end, so that end is filled in from the germline J gene. V gene TRBV2 combines with J gene TRBJ2-1, with D perhaps TRBD2 (6 bases). The CDR3 loop spans 15 amino acids. CDR1 and CDR2 (germline): SNHLY, FYNNEI. With 3 bases removed from V and 5 bases from J, the gap between germline ends came to 14 bases. The sequenced part of the CDR3 DNA is TGTGCCAGCAGTGACTCTAGCGTTTCCCACAATGAG. Translating it yields CASSDSSVSHNE. The whole CDR3 region reads CASSDSSVSHNEQFF.

This clone was detected ten times or more. Read coverage stops 3 residues before the CDR3 terminus; the germline J gene supplies the remainder. Other DNA sequences in this specimen translate into the identical CDR3. V usage is TRBV5-1 and J usage is TRBJ1-2; TRBD1 matches at 8 bases. Germline V gives CDR1 SGHRS, CDR2 YFSETQ. The V and J ends lost 4 bases and 3 bases, in that order; junction bases with no gene match: 5. This CDR3 is 14 amino acids long. The chain's CDR3 is CASSLPGGDYGYTF. Incomplete CDR3 DNA: TGCGCCAGCAGCCTACCAGGGGGCGACTATGGC. Full variable domain (remainder filled in from reference TRBV5-1 and TRBJ1-2): KAGVTQTPRYLIKTRGQQVTLSCSPISGHRSVSWYQQTPGQGLQFLFEYFSETQRNKGNFPGRFSGRQFSNSRSEMNVSTLELGDSALYLCASSLPGGDYGYTFGSGTRLTVV.

This clone was counted many times. Read sequence stops 3 residues before the CDR3 end, and the germline J gene provides the missing end. J is TRBJ2-7 and V is TRBV7-3; 7 bases align to TRBD1. CDR1 is SGHTA and CDR2 is FQGTGA in the germline V gene. V dropped 0 bases and J dropped 1; count of bases not matched to a gene: 6. The CDR3 length is 16 residues. Partial CDR3 DNA: TGTGCCAGCAGCTTAACGAACCCAGGGGGATCCTACGAG. Amino acid sequence: CASSLTNPGGSYE. The entire CDR3 reads CASSLTNPGGSYEQYF.

This clone was seen ten or more times. The CDR3 extends 3 residues past the end of the read, so its final part is completed from the germline J gene. V gene TRBV20-1 combines with J gene TRBJ1-4, with TRBD1 matching 8 bases. There are 13 residues in the CDR3. The J segment lost 3 bases and the V segment lost 7 bases, leaving 4 bases of the junction unmatched. Germline CDR1 and CDR2: DFQATT and SNEGSKA (reference sequence). This CDR3 reads CSVSDRANEKLFF. CDR3 DNA, as far as it was read: TGCAGTGTTTCGGACAGGGCTAATGAAAAA.

Ten or more counts support this clone. The CDR3 end is not reached by the read, which stops 3 residues before it; the germline J gene fills it in. This chain links TRBV30 with TRBJ1-5; D uncertain. The CDR3 spans 15 residues. Trimming took off 1 base at V and 0 bases at J, with 10 bases between the two ends. CDR1 and CDR2 from the germline V gene are GTSNPN and SVGIG (reference sequence). CDR3 sequence reads: CAWSGKTTSNQPQHF. The covered CDR3 bases are TGTGCCTGGAGTGGAAAGACAACTAGCAATCAGCCC.

This clone was recorded at least ten times. The read ends 3 residues before the CDR3 terminus; that terminus is restored from the germline J gene. The chain links TRBV9 to TRBJ1-4; 7 bases line up with TRBD1. The CDR3 loop spans 15 amino acids. With V trimmed by 0 bases and J by 6 bases, 5 bases remained unmatched. The germline CDR1 and CDR2 sequences are SGDLS and YYNGEE. The covered CDR3 bases are TGTGCCAGCAGCGTAGGAGGAACAGGGGATGAAAAA. Its translation: CASSVGGTGDEK. The complete CDR3 protein is CASSVGGTGDEKLFF.

At least ten counts were recorded for this clone. The sequence runs out 3 residues before the end of the CDR3; the remainder is reconstructed from the germline J gene. The chain recombines TRBV20-1 with TRBJ2-1; D remains unclear. V was pared by 6 bases and J by 2 bases, with 11 bases between. The CDR3 covers 13 residues. Germline V CDR1 and CDR2: DFQATT, SNEGSKA (reference sequence). CDR3 bases read: TGCAGTGCCTTCCCCACTACCTACAATGAG. Encoded protein: CSAFPTTYNE. The entire CDR3 protein reads CSAFPTTYNEQFF.

This clone was found many times. The CDR3 end falls 3 residues outside the read, so it is completed with the germline J gene. The chain carries TRBV29-1 and TRBJ1-5; perhaps TRBD1 as D (5 bases). CDR1 is SQVTM, CDR2 ANQGSEA, per germline. Trimming stripped 4 bases from V and 3 bases from J, with 10 bases between. The CDR3 spans 13 residues. CDR3 bases read: TGCAGCGTTGTCGACAGAATCAATCAGCCC. Amino acid sequence: CSVVDRINQP. The complete CDR3 sequence is CSVVDRINQPQHF. Combining the CDR3 with reference TRBV29-1 and TRBJ1-5 gives the whole variable domain SAVISQKPSRDICQRGTSLTIQCQVDSQVTMMFWYRQQPGQSLTLIATANQGSEATYESGFVIDKFPISRPNLTFSTLTVSNMSPEDSSIYLCSVVDRINQPQHFGDGTRLSIL.

This clone was picked up many times. The read comes to an end 3 residues before the CDR3 does, leaving the germline J gene to fill in the end. The chain combines TRBV5-1 with TRBJ2-1, with TRBD2 matching over 11 bases. The CDR3 sequence is 18 residues long. Germline CDR1 SGHRS, CDR2 YFSETQ. The V gene end was trimmed by 2 bases and the J gene end by 6 bases; junction bases not matched to a gene: 13. CDR3 bases read: TGCGCCAGCAGCTTTAGACTAGCGGGGATCAGTGGCTCCAATGAG. This gives the protein CASSFRLAGISGSNE. The whole CDR3 protein is CASSFRLAGISGSNEQFF.

This clone was observed a handful of times. The read falls 3 residues short of the CDR3 end, and the missing part is taken from the germline J gene. V gene TRBV7-9 combines with J gene TRBJ2-4; D is unresolved. The CDR3 has 13 amino acids. Germline V gene data show CDR1 as SEHNR and CDR2 as FQNEAQ (reference sequence). V dropped 5 bases and J dropped 5 bases, with 10 bases sitting between them. CDR3 DNA, as far as it was read: TGTGCCAGCAGCGCCGAAGCTCAAAACATT. This translates into CASSAEAQNI. In full, the CDR3 reads CASSAEAQNIQYF. The whole variable domain, remainder taken from reference TRBV7-9 and TRBJ2-4, is DTGVSQNPRHKITKRGQNVTFRCDPISEHNRLYWYRQTLGQGPEFLTYFQNEAQLEKSRLLSDRFSAERPKGSFSTLEIQRTEQGDSAMYLCASSAEAQNIQYFGAGTRLSVL.

The sample holds many counts of this clone. The CDR3 reads CASSTGGEETQYF. CDR3 DNA (partial): TGTGCCAGCAGCACAGGGGGGGAGGAGACC. The chain combines TRBV11-2 with TRBJ2-5; perhaps TRBD1 as D (8 bases). From the germline J gene comes the end of the CDR3, since the read stops 3 residues before it. CDR1 and CDR2 from the germline V gene are SGHAT and FQNNGV. The germline V and J ends were trimmed by 5 bases and 5 bases, with 12 bases remaining between them. The CDR3 sequence is 13 residues long.

The sample holds many counts of this clone. CDR3 amino acids: CASSVEPGANVLTF. The CDR3 bases that were read are TGTGCCAGCAGTGTAGAGCCTGGGGCCAACGTC. V usage is TRBV2 and J usage is TRBJ2-6; no clear D. The read finishes 3 residues shy of the CDR3 end, and the germline J gene is used to complete it. Germline loops: CDR1 SNHLY, CDR2 FYNNEI. Trimming cost V 4 bases and J 2 bases, with 6 bases left between them. This CDR3 has 14 residues.

This clone has a count of ten or more. The read terminates 3 residues before the CDR3 end, so the remaining end is supplied by the germline J gene. The chain has TRBV19 and TRBJ1-5; 9 bases line up with TRBD1. Trimming removed 2 bases from V and 2 bases from J; junction bases left unmatched: 10. The CDR3 covers 18 residues. Germline CDR1 reads LNHDA; CDR2 reads SQIVND (reference sequence). Partial CDR3 DNA: TGTGCCAGTAGTATACGGCGGGGACAGGGCGGAGGCAATCAGCCC. It encodes CASSIRRGQGGGNQP. The entire CDR3 reads CASSIRRGQGGGNQPQHF.

This clone has a count of ten or more. The CDR3 end falls 3 residues outside the read, so it is completed with the germline J gene. This chain links TRBV15 with TRBJ2-7; D is possibly TRBD1 (6 bases). The germline V and J ends were trimmed by 0 bases and 0 bases, with 12 bases remaining between them. CDR3 length: 16 residues. In germline, CDR1 is LNHNV, CDR2 YYDKDF (reference sequence). CDR3 loop: CATSRDYGQSSYEQYF. Partial CDR3 DNA: TGTGCCACCAGCAGAGACTACGGACAGAGCTCCTACGAG.

This clone was seen repeatedly, ten times or more. Coverage ceases 3 residues before the CDR3 finishes, and the germline J gene fills in the end. V and J are TRBV19 and TRBJ2-1; D possibly corresponds to TRBD2 (5 bases). V dropped 3 bases and J dropped 1 base, with 16 bases sitting between them. Looked up from germline, CDR1 is LNHDA and CDR2 is SQIVND (reference sequence). CDR3 length: 17 amino acids. The CDR3 DNA, read in part, is TGTGCCAGTAGTATCGGTTTGGCTAGCCAATCCTACAATGAG. It translates to CASSIGLASQSYNE. The full CDR3 reads CASSIGLASQSYNEQFF.

This clone was recorded many times. Read sequence stops 3 residues before the CDR3 end, and the germline J gene provides the missing end. The chain joins TRBV20-1 to TRBJ2-7; TRBD1 matches at 8 bases. Germline V gives CDR1 DFQATT, CDR2 SNEGSKA (reference sequence). This CDR3 has 16 residues. V gave up 0 bases and J gave up 2 bases; unmatched junction bases: 9. The CDR3 loop reads CSARDPWGQETYEQYF. The CDR3 bases that were read are TGCAGTGCTAGAGACCCCTGGGGACAGGAAACCTACGAG.